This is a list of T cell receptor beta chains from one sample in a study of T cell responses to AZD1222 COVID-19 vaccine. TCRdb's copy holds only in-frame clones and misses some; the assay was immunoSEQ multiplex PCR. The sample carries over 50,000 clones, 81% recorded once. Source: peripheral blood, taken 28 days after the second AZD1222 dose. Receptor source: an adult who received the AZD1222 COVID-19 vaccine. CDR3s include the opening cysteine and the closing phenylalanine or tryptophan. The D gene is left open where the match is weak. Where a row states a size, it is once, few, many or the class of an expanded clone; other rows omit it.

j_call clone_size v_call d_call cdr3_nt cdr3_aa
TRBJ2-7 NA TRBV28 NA TGTGCCAGCACCCTGGGGAATAGTCTGGGGGAGCAGTACTTC CASTLGNSLGEQYF
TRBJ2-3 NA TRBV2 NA TGTGCCAGCAGTGAAGAGGCCCCCCAGAGCACAGATACGCAGTATTTT CASSEEAPQSTDTQYF
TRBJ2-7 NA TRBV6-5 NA TGTGCCAGCAGTTACTCGATCGCGAGACCCGGCGAGCAGTACTTC CASSYSIARPGEQYF
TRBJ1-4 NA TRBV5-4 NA TGTGCCAGCAGCTTGGCTGGCCCCAATAATGAAAAACTGTTTTTT CASSLAGPNNEKLFF
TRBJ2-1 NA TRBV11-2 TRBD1 TGTGCCAGCAGCCCAGGGACAGGGGGAAATGAGCAGTTCTTC CASSPGTGGNEQFF
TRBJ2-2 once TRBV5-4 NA TGTGCCAGCAGCTTGGCAGGGTACAACGGGGAGCTGTTTTTT CASSLAGYNGELFF
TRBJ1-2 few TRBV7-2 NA TGTGCCAGCAGCTTTCCAGGGATCTATGGCTACACCTTC CASSFPGIYGYTF
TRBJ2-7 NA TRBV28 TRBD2 TGTGCCAGCAGTTTAGGACTAGCGGGAGCCTCCTACGAGCAGTACTTC CASSLGLAGASYEQYF
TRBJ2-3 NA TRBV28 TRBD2 TGTGCCAGCACCGAGGGAGGGATAACAGATACGCAGTATTTT CASTEGGITDTQYF
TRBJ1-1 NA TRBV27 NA TGTGCCAGCAGTTTATCGAGGATCCAGGGGCCCCCGAACACTGAAGCTTTCTTT CASSLSRIQGPPNTEAFF
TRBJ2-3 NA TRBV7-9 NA TGTGCCAGCAGGGGAGCCTCCCATACGCAGTATTTT CASRGASHTQYF
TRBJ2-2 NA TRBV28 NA TGTGCCAGCAGTTCTCCCCTTCCCGGGGAGCTGTTTTTT CASSSPLPGELFF
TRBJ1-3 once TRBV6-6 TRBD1 TGTGCCAGCAGTTCGCTTGGGACAGGGGGCGGAAACACCATATATTTT CASSSLGTGGGNTIYF
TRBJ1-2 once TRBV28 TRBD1 TGTGCCAGCAGTTCCGCTTCGAGACAGGGGCAGGGCTACACCTTC CASSSASRQGQGYTF
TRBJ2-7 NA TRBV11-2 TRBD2 TGTGCCAGCAGCCCCGCGGGGCCGGGACTAGGACATCATAAGCAGTACTTC CASSPAGPGLGHHKQYF
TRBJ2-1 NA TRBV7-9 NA TGTGCCAGCAGCTTTACACGGCCCGAGTACAATGAGCAGTTCTTC CASSFTRPEYNEQFF
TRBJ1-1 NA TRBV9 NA TGTGCCAGCAGCGTAGCAGGTATGGGGGACACTGAAGCTTTCTTT CASSVAGMGDTEAFF